These 30 T cell receptor beta chains share one sample of origin, sequenced in a study of OX40 agonist ivuxolimab in advanced cancers. The protocol used for the library was the immunoSEQ multiplex PCR assay. What TCRdb holds here is the immuneACCESS table cut down to in-frame rearrangements. Part of the clones is not present; checked against another copy, under half of the missing clones reflect an unresolved V gene, and the others are unexplained. The sample table lists some 73,000 clones, 70% to 90% of them with a count of one. The ten most abundant clones make up approximately 0.73% of the sample. The sequenced sample was CD4+ or CD8+ T cells sorted from blood, obtained in a trial of the OX40 agonist ivuxolimab. Source of these receptors: an adult with an advanced solid tumor such as melanoma, head and neck, liver or kidney cancer.

This chain connects TRBV6-5 to TRBJ2-5; D perhaps matches TRBD1 (7 bases). Looked up from germline, CDR1 is MNHEY and CDR2 is SVGAGI. The CDR3 loop spans 15 amino acids. The germline V and J ends were trimmed by 0 bases and 7 bases, with 15 bases remaining between them. The DNA for the CDR3 is TGTGCCAGCAGTTACTCGGAGGGGGCGCAGGGGACCCAGTACTTC. This sequence encodes CASSYSEGAQGTQYF.

This clone was recorded once. J is TRBJ1-4 and V is TRBV5-4; D might be TRBD1 (5 bases). The V gene's germline CDR1 is SGHNT and CDR2 YYREEE (reference sequence). The CDR3 totals 16 residues. Trimming left V 5 bases short and J 8 bases short, with 22 bases between. In nucleotides, the CDR3 is TGTGCCAGCAGTCGGAACCAGGAGGGGCAGCGGGAAAAACTGTTTTTT. Its protein is CASSRNQEGQREKLFF. The entire variable domain, with the rest obtained from reference TRBV5-4 and TRBJ1-4, is as follows: ETGVTQSPTHLIKTRGQQVTLRCSSQSGHNTVSWYQQALGQGPQFIFQYYREEENGRGNFPPRFSGLQFPNYSSELNVNALELDDSALYLCASSRNQEGQREKLFFGSGTQLSVL.

The V call is TRBV19, the J call TRBJ2-2, with 8 nucleotides matching TRBD2. CDR3 length: 16 amino acids. The ends lost 1 base at V and 0 bases at J; junction bases unmatched: 1. The germline gives CDR1 LNHDA, CDR2 SQIVND (reference sequence). The CDR3 protein is CASSIGAGANTGELFF. The CDR3 DNA reads TGTGCCAGTAGTATAGGAGCGGGAGCGAACACCGGGGAGCTGTTTTTT.

The table lists this clone with a few counts. This sequence joins TRBV19 and TRBJ2-1; D is ambiguous. This CDR3 comprises 16 residues. Germline V gene lookup returns CDR1 LNHDA and CDR2 SQIVND (reference sequence). Deletions cut 3 bases from V and 0 bases from J, with 12 bases between. The CDR3 sequence is CASSIQNSYSYNEQFF. The CDR3 nucleotides are TGTGCCAGTAGTATTCAGAATTCTTACTCCTACAATGAGCAGTTCTTC.

The chain carries TRBV5-6 and TRBJ1-5, with a weak D call TRBD1 (5 bases). Trimming left V 2 bases short and J 3 bases short, with 9 bases between. The germline CDR1 and CDR2 sequences are SGHDT and YYEEEE. This CDR3 contains 14 residues. CDR3: CASSLGHFNQPQHF. The CDR3, as DNA: TGTGCCAGCAGCTTAGGACACTTCAATCAGCCCCAGCATTTT.

The V call is TRBV7-3, the J call TRBJ2-2; D is possibly TRBD1 (6 bases). V lost 5 bases and J lost 3, with 16 bases in between. Germline V gives CDR1 SGHTA, CDR2 FQGTGA. This CDR3 comprises 16 residues. CDR3 protein: CASSQDYRAHTGELFF. The CDR3 nucleotides are TGTGCCAGCAGCCAAGATTACAGGGCACACACCGGGGAGCTGTTTTTT.

The chain links TRBV6-5 to TRBJ2-7, with TRBD1 identical over 8 bases. Germline loops: CDR1 MNHEY, CDR2 SVGAGI. The J segment lost 5 bases and the V segment lost 5 bases, leaving 11 bases of the junction unmatched. The CDR3 is 15 residues long. The CDR3 loop is CASSTARQGSHEQYF. CDR3 DNA: TGTGCCAGCAGTACCGCTCGACAGGGGTCCCACGAGCAGTACTTC.

The chain employs TRBV6-5 and TRBJ1-1; a possible D gene is TRBD1 (6 bases). V was clipped by 6 bases and J by 5 bases, with 19 bases between them. The CDR3 runs to 15 residues. Germline V gene data show CDR1 as MNHEY and CDR2 as SVGAGI. Written as DNA, the CDR3 is TGTGCCAGCAGGCCTAAACAGGGACGAGGGACTGAAGCTTTCTTT. It encodes CASRPKQGRGTEAFF.

In its sample, this clone was seen once. This sequence joins TRBV5-1 and TRBJ2-5; D gene unclear. CDR1 is SGHRS, CDR2 YFSETQ, per germline. V lost 1 base, J lost 1 base, and 2 bases lay in between. The CDR3 has 12 residues. The DNA of the CDR3 is TGCGCCAGCAGCTTGTCCCAAGAGACCCAGTACTTC. This translates into CASSLSQETQYF.

This clone was seen only a few times. Different DNA sequences within this sample yield the same CDR3. V gene TRBV9 combines with J gene TRBJ1-4; a weak D match, TRBD1 (5 bases). This CDR3 region has 14 residues. The germline CDR1 and CDR2 sequences are SGDLS and YYNGEE. The V and J ends lost 3 bases and 4 bases respectively, with 10 bases between them. CDR3 nucleotide sequence: TGTGCCAGCAGCGAAACAGGAGATAATGAAAAACTGTTTTTT. This sequence encodes CASSETGDNEKLFF.

The rearrangement links TRBV18 to TRBJ2-3; tentatively, D is TRBD2 (6 bases). The CDR3 runs to 13 residues. Per germline, CDR1 KGHSH and CDR2 LQKENI. With 8 bases removed from V and 3 bases from J, the gap between germline ends came to 12 bases. The CDR3, as DNA: TGTGCCAGCGGAGGGGCAGCAACAGATACGCAGTATTTT. It yields the protein CASGGAATDTQYF.

In nucleotides, the CDR3 is TGTGCCAGCATCAAAAAAAGGGCAGCCACAGATACGCAGTATTTT. Translating it yields CASIKKRAATDTQYF. The rearrangement links TRBV2 to TRBJ2-3; D uncertain. The CDR3 consists of 15 residues. V lost 7 bases and J lost 2, with 16 bases in between. CDR1 is SNHLY, CDR2 FYNNEI, per germline.

The rearrangement links TRBV19 to TRBJ1-1; maybe TRBD1 (5 bases). V lost 7 bases and J 3 bases, leaving 15 bases between the germline ends. CDR3 length equals 14 residues. The germline V gene encodes CDR1 LNHDA and CDR2 SQIVND (reference sequence). In DNA, the CDR3 is TGTGCCAGTACTACGCGGGGGATTTACACTGAAGCTTTCTTT. Encoded protein: CASTTRGIYTEAFF.

The V call is TRBV21-1, the J call TRBJ2-5. TRBV21-1 counts as a pseudogene. The length of the CDR3 is 15 residues. Written as DNA, the CDR3 is TGTGCCAGCAGCAAAAGGGGAACGGGACAAGAGACCCAGTACTTC. It is translated as CASSKRGTGQETQYF.

The rearrangement joins TRBV5-5 to TRBJ1-4; D unresolved. With 0 bases removed from V and 4 bases from J, the gap between germline ends came to 4 bases. The CDR3 loop spans 13 amino acids. CDR1 SGHKS and CDR2 YYEKEE come from the germline V gene (reference sequence). For the CDR3, the DNA is TGTGCCAGCAGCTTGGAGGTTAATGAAAAACTGTTTTTT. Translating gives CASSLEVNEKLFF.

The J gene is TRBJ2-5, the V gene TRBV7-6, with 8 nucleotides matching TRBD1. The CDR3 is made up of 13 amino acids. V lost 5 bases to trimming and J lost 5 bases; unmatched junction nucleotides: 4. CDR1 is SGHVS and CDR2 is FNYEAQ in the germline V gene. In DNA, the CDR3 is TGTGCCAGCAGCCAGGGGGCGCGGGAGACCCAGTACTTC. Translation gives CASSQGARETQYF.

The J gene is TRBJ1-6, the V gene TRBV19, with 7 bases matching TRBD1. Germline assignment: CDR1 LNHDA and CDR2 SQIVND (reference sequence). This CDR3 comprises 12 residues. The V gene end was trimmed by 10 bases and the J gene end by 10 bases; junction bases not matched to a gene: 7. The CDR3 loop is CATRQGESPLHF. The CDR3 DNA reads as TGTGCCACCAGACAGGGAGAATCACCCCTCCACTTT.

This clone appeared a single time. The junction does not match germline at one end; this may be a read error. Here the CDR3 reads CASSNSRTPNTGELFF. In nucleotides, the CDR3 is TGTGCCAGCAGTAACTCCCGGACACCGAACACCGGGGAGCTGTTTTTT. The chain carries TRBV6-6 and TRBJ2-2; tentative D call: TRBD1 (5 bases). Germline CDR1 MNHNY, CDR2 SVGAGI (reference sequence). This CDR3 region has 16 residues.

In its sample, this clone was seen once. The chain couples TRBV7-2 to TRBJ2-6; D remains unclear. The V end lost 5 bases, the J end lost 4 bases, and 15 bases lay between the germline ends. The germline gives CDR1 SGHTA, CDR2 FQGNSA. CDR3 length equals 16 residues. Written as DNA, the CDR3 is TGTGCCAGCAGCCTAGGTTGGGGTTCCGGGGCCAACGTCCTGACTTTC. Translation gives CASSLGWGSGANVLTF.

This sequence joins TRBV7-2 and TRBJ1-2; no clear D. Per germline, CDR1 SGHTA and CDR2 FQGNSA. Trimming cost V 5 bases and J 7 bases, with 20 bases left between them. The CDR3 has 15 amino acids. This CDR3 reads CASSIRARRPGGYTF. CDR3 coding DNA: TGTGCCAGCAGCATTAGAGCCCGGAGGCCGGGTGGCTACACCTTC.

The chain combines TRBV7-9 with TRBJ2-3, with D possibly called TRBD1 or TRBD2 (5 bases each). The CDR3 sequence is 16 residues long. The germline gives CDR1 SEHNR, CDR2 FQNEAQ (reference sequence). Trimming removed 3 bases from V and 0 bases from J, with 13 bases in between. The CDR3 coding sequence is TGTGCCAGCAGCTTGGGACGGGGATCTAGCACAGATACGCAGTATTTT. The encoded protein is CASSLGRGSSTDTQYF. Combining the CDR3 with reference TRBV7-9 and TRBJ2-3 gives the whole variable domain DTGVSQNPRHKITKRGQNVTFRCDPISEHNRLYWYRQTLGQGPEFLTYFQNEAQLEKSRLLSDRFSAERPKGSFSTLEIQRTEQGDSAMYLCASSLGRGSSTDTQYFGPGTRLTVL.

CDR3: CASSPGTGAYNEQFF. CDR3 bases: TGCGCCAGCAGCCCGGGGACCGGAGCCTACAATGAGCAGTTCTTC. The chain uses TRBV5-1 and TRBJ2-1; the D gene could be TRBD1 or TRBD2 (5 bases each). The CDR3 covers 15 residues. V was pared by 4 bases and J by 2 bases, with 13 bases between. CDR1 is SGHRS and CDR2 is YFSETQ in the germline V gene.

The chain carries TRBV27 and TRBJ1-1; the D is unclear. Trimming stripped 6 bases from V and 5 bases from J, with 16 bases between. CDR1 is MNHEY, CDR2 SMNVEV, per germline (reference sequence). This CDR3 has 14 amino acids. The CDR3 region has the DNA TGTGCCAGCAGACAGAACAATCTGAGGACTGAAGCTTTCTTT. It codes for CASRQNNLRTEAFF.

The rearrangement links TRBV18 to TRBJ1-1, with unresolved D. The germline V gene encodes CDR1 KGHSH and CDR2 LQKENI. CDR3 length: 14 amino acids. V gave up 2 bases and J gave up 4 bases, with 11 bases separating them. This CDR3 reads CASSPSSKGTEAFF. In DNA, the CDR3 is TGTGCCAGCTCACCAAGTTCAAAGGGCACTGAAGCTTTCTTT.

The chain carries TRBV28 and TRBJ2-3, with D maybe TRBD1 (5 bases). The CDR3 has 17 amino acids. Germline CDR1 is MDHEN and CDR2 is SYDVKM. V gave up 7 bases and J gave up 0 bases, with 20 bases separating them. Here the CDR3 reads CASTPQTGATSTDTQYF. CDR3 DNA: TGTGCCAGCACTCCTCAAACTGGGGCCACGAGCACAGATACGCAGTATTTT.

The J gene is TRBJ1-1, the V gene TRBV7-9; D possibly corresponds to TRBD1 (5 bases). Germline V gene lookup returns CDR1 SEHNR and CDR2 FQNEAQ (reference sequence). This CDR3 is 15 amino acids long. Trimming pared 2 bases from V and 1 base from J, leaving 11 bases between. CDR3 in DNA: TGTGCCAGCAGCTTAACTGGACACAAGAACACTGAAGCTTTCTTT. Encoded protein: CASSLTGHKNTEAFF.

This chain links TRBV15 with TRBJ2-1, with 8 nucleotides matching TRBD2. The V gene end was trimmed by 7 bases and the J gene end by 0 bases; junction bases not matched to a gene: 11. The CDR3 covers 17 residues. CDR1 and CDR2 from the germline V gene are LNHNV and YYDKDF (reference sequence). The CDR3 spells CATTGEVAGNSYNEQFF. In nucleotides, the CDR3 is TGTGCCACCACCGGAGAGGTAGCGGGAAACTCCTACAATGAGCAGTTCTTC.

This chain links TRBV5-6 with TRBJ2-3; D is possibly TRBD1 (6 bases). The CDR3 contains 16 residues. The V and J ends lost 3 bases and 2 bases respectively, with 16 bases between them. Looked up from germline, CDR1 is SGHDT and CDR2 is YYEEEE. Here the CDR3 DNA reads TGTGCCAGCAGCTCCACCCTCTGGGGACACACAGATACGCAGTATTTT. As protein: CASSSTLWGHTDTQYF.

The chain joins TRBV7-6 to TRBJ1-1, with a tentative D call TRBD1 (5 bases). V lost 0 bases, J lost 1 base, and 9 bases lay in between. CDR3 length: 15 amino acids. The germline V gene encodes CDR1 SGHVS and CDR2 FNYEAQ. CDR3 sequence reads: CASSLAGHQNTEAFF. The DNA of the CDR3 is TGTGCCAGCAGCTTAGCGGGGCACCAGAACACTGAAGCTTTCTTT.

This clone has a single count. This rearrangement joins TRBV19 to TRBJ1-4; TRBD1 matches 7 bases. Germline values: CDR1 LNHDA, CDR2 SQIVND (reference sequence). Trimming cost V 5 bases and J 11 bases; bases outside gene matches: 11. The CDR3 spans 14 residues. CDR3: CASSYRDSSGKLFF. CDR3 coding DNA: TGTGCCAGTAGTTACCGGGACAGTTCCGGTAAACTGTTTTTT.